The rows below give T cell receptor beta chains drawn from one sample of a study of blood T cell repertoires in COVID-19. This table comes from immunoSEQ multiplex PCR, and its TCRdb copy is limited to in-frame clones, with some not included. The profile shows roughly 160,000 clones, around 89% of them singletons. Sequencing input: peripheral blood. These receptors came from a man between 45 and 60 years old who had recovered from COVID-19. The CDR3 runs from the conserved cysteine through the conserved F or W.

TRBJ1-2	TRBV5-8	CASSLLWQGAGAYGYTF
TRBJ2-7	TRBV15	CATSRYRISGYEQYF
TRBJ2-7	TRBV3-1/TRBV3-2	CASSQGVTLPGGSYEQYF
TRBJ1-5	TRBV7-2	CASSRTADRNQPQHF
TRBJ2-6	TRBV25-1	CASATGFGANVLTF
TRBJ2-5	TRBV5-6	CASSLGLGGSGETQYF
TRBJ2-2	TRBV5-1	CASSGTLAGGGELFF
TRBJ1-4	TRBV7-2	CASSGGHAQNEKLFF
TRBJ2-7	TRBV23-1	CASSQWAPGQAAYEQYF
TRBJ2-5	TRBV28	CASSPIPRGLAGRQETQYF
TRBJ2-7	TRBV11-2	CASSPTQGRQYF
TRBJ1-2	TRBV5-8	CASSLYPQGQGAGRYGYTF
TRBJ1-2	TRBV11-2	CASSSTGGKVGYTF
TRBJ2-1	TRBV5-1	CASSPSGGRAPESEQFF
TRBJ2-2	TRBV5-4	CASSPGTGGTGELFF
TRBJ2-6	TRBV19	CASSQGLANVLTF
TRBJ1-1	TRBV5-4	CASSLEATGGTTEAFF
TRBJ2-3	TRBV9	CASSRLAGGETDTQYF
TRBJ2-7	TRBV19	CASAHPDRRYEQYF
TRBJ2-1	TRBV4-3	CASSQDPSGGEQFF